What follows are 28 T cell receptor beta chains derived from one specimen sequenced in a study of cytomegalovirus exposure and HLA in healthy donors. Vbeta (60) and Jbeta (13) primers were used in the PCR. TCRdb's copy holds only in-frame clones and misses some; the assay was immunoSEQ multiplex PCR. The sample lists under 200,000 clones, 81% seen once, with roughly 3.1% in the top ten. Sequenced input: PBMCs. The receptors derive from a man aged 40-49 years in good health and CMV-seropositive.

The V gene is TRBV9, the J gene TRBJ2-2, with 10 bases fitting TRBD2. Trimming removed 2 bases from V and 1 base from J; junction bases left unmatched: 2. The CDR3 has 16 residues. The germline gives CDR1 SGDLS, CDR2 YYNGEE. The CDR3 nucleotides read TGTGCCAGCAGCGTTAGCGGGGGGCGGAACACCGGGGAGCTGTTTTTT. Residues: CASSVSGGRNTGELFF.

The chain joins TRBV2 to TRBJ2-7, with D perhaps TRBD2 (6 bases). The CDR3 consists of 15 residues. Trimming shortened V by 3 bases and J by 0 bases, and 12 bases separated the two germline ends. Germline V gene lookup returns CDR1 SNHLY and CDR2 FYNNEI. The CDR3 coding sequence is TGTGCCAGCAGTGATGCGGGGATTAGCTCCTACGAGCAGTACTTC. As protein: CASSDAGISSYEQYF.

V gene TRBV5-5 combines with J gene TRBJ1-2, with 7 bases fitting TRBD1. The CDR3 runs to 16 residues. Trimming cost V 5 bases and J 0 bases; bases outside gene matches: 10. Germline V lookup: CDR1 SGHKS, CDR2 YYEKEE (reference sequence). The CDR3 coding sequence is TGTGCCAGCAGTTCCGGGGCCGGGACAGCTAACTATGGCTACACCTTC. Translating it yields CASSSGAGTANYGYTF.

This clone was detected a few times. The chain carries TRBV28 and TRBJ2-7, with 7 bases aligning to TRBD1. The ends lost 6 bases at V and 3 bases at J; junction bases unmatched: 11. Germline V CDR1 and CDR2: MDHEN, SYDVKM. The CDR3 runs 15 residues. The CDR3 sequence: CASSPWGQGVYEQYF. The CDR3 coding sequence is TGTGCCAGCAGCCCCTGGGGGCAGGGGGTCTACGAGCAGTACTTC.

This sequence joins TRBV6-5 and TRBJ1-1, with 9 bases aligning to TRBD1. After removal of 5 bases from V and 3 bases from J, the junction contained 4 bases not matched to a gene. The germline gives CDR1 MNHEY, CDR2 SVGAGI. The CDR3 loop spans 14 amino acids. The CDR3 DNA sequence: TGTGCCAGCAGTGCGGACAGGGGAGACACTGAAGCTTTCTTT. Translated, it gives CASSADRGDTEAFF.

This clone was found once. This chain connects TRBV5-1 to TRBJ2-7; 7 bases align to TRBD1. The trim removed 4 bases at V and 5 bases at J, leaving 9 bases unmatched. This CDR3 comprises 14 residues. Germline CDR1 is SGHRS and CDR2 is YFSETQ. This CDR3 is CASSRLRQGDEQYF. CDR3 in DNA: TGCGCCAGCAGCAGACTAAGACAGGGTGACGAGCAGTACTTC. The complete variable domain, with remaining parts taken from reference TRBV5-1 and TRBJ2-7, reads KAGVTQTPRYLIKTRGQQVTLSCSPISGHRSVSWYQQTPGQGLQFLFEYFSETQRNKGNFPGRFSGRQFSNSRSEMNVSTLELGDSALYLCASSRLRQGDEQYFGPGTRLTVT.

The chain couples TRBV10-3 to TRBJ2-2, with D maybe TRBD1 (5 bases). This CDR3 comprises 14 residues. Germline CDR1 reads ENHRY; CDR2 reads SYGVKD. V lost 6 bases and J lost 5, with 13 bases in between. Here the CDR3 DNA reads TGTGCCATCAGCAGCGACAGTAATACCGGGGAGCTGTTTTTT. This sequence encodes CAISSDSNTGELFF.

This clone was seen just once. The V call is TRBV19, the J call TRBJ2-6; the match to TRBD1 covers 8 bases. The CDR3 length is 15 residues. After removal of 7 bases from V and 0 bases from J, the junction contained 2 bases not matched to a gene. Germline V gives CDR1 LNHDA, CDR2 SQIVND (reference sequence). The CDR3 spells CASNQGASGANVLTF. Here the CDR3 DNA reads TGTGCCAGTAACCAGGGGGCCTCTGGGGCCAACGTCCTGACTTTC.

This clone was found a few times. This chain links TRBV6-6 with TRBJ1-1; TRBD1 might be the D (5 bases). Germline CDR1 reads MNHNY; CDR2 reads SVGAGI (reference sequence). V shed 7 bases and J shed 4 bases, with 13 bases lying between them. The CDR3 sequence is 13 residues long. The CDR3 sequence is CASTPVGGTEAFF. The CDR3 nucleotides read TGTGCCAGCACCCCAGTGGGGGGCACTGAAGCTTTCTTT.

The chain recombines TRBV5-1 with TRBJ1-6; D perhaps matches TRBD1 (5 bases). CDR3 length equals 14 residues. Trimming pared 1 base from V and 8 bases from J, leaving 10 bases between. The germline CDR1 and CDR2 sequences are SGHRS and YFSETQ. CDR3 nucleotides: TGCGCCAGCAGCTTGTGGCGGGGCGATTCACCCCTCCACTTT. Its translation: CASSLWRGDSPLHF.

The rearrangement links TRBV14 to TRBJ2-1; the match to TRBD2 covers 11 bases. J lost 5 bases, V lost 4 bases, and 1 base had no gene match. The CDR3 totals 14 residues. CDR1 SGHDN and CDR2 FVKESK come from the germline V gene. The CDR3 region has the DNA TGTGCCAGCAGCCGACTAGCGGGGAACAATGAGCAGTTCTTC. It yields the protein CASSRLAGNNEQFF.

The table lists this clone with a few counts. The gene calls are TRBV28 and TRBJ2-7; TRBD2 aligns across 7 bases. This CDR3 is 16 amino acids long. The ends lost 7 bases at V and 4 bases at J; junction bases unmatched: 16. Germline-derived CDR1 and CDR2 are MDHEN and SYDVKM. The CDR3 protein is CASIGLGREGSYEQYF. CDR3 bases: TGTGCCAGCATAGGTCTGGGGAGGGAGGGGTCGTACGAGCAGTACTTC. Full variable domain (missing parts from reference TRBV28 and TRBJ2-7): DVKVTQSSRYLVKRTGEKVFLECVQDMDHENMFWYRQDPGLGLRLIYFSYDVKMKEKGDIPEGYSVSREKKERFSLILESASTNQTSMYLCASIGLGREGSYEQYFGPGTRLTVT.

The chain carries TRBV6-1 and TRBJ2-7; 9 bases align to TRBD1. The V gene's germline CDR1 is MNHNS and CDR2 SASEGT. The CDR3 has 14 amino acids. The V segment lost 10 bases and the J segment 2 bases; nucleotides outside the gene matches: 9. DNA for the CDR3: TGTGCCACCCTGGGACAGGGCCTCACCTACGAGCAGTACTTC. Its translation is CATLGQGLTYEQYF.

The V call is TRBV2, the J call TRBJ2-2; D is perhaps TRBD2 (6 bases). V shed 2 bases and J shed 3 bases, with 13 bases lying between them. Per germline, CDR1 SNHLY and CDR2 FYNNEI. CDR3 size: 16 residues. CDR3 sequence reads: CASSERAGLDTGELFF. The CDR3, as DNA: TGTGCCAGCAGTGAACGGGCGGGGTTGGACACCGGGGAGCTGTTTTTT. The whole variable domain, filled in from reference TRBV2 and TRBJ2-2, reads EPEVTQTPSHQVTQMGQEVILRCVPISNHLYFYWYRQILGQKVEFLVSFYNNEISEKSEIFDDQFSVERPDGSNFTLKIRSTKLEDSAMYFCASSERAGLDTGELFFGEGSRLTVL.

CDR3 bases: TGTGCCAGCAGCCTTGGTAGCGGGGGCGGTGAGACCCAGTACTTC. Protein product: CASSLGSGGGETQYF. The chain links TRBV5-4 to TRBJ2-5; 9 bases line up with TRBD2. The J segment lost 5 bases and the V segment lost 4 bases, leaving 9 bases of the junction unmatched. Germline CDR1 SGHNT, CDR2 YYREEE (reference sequence). The CDR3 is 15 residues long.

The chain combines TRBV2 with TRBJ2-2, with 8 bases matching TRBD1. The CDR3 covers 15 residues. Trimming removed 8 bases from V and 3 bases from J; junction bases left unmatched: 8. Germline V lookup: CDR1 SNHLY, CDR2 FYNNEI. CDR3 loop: CASSIRGPDTGELFF. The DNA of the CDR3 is TGTGCCAGCTCCATCAGGGGGCCGGACACCGGGGAGCTGTTTTTT.

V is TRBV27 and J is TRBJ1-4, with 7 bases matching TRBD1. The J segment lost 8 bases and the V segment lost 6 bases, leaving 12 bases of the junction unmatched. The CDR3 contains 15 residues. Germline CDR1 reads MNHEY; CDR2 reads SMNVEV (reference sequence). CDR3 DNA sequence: TGTGCCAGCAGCTATAACAGGGGTCAAGGGGAAAAACTGTTTTTT. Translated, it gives CASSYNRGQGEKLFF. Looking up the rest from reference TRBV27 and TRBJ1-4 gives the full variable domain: EAQVTQNPRYLITVTGKKLTVTCSQNMNHEYMSWYRQDPGLGLRQIYYSMNVEVTDKGDVPEGYKVSRKEKRNFPLILESPSPNQTSLYFCASSYNRGQGEKLFFGSGTQLSVL.

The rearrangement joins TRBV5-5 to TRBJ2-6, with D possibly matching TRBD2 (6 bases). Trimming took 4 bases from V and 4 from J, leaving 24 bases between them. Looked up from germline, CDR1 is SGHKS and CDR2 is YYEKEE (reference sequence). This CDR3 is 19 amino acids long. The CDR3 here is CASSPRDLLGSLGANVLTF. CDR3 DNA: TGTGCCAGCAGCCCGCGGGATCTTCTGGGAAGTTTGGGGGCCAACGTCCTGACTTTC.

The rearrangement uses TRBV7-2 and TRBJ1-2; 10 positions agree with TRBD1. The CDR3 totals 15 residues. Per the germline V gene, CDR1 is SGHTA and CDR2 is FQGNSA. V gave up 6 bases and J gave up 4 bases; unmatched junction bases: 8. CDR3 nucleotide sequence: TGTGCCAGCAGGGGAGACAGGGGGCAAACCTATGGCTACACCTTC. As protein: CASRGDRGQTYGYTF.

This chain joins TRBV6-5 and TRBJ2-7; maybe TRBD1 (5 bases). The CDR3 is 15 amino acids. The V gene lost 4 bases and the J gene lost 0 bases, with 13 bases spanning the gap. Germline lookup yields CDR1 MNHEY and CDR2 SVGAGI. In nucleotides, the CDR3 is TGTGCCAGCAGTTCTCAGGGCTATAGCTCCTACGAGCAGTACTTC. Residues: CASSSQGYSSYEQYF.

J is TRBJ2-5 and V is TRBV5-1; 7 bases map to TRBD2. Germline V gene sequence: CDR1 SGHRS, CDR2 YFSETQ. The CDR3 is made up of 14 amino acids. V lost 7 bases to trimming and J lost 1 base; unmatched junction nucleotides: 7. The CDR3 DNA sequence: TGCGCCAGCCAGGCGGCTAGCGGCCAAGAGACCCAGTACTTC. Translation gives CASQAASGQETQYF.

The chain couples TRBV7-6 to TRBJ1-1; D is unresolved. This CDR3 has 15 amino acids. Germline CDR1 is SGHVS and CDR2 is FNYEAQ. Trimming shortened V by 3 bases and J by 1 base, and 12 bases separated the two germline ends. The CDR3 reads CASSLGPSTNTEAFF. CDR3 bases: TGTGCCAGCAGCTTGGGCCCCTCGACGAACACTGAAGCTTTCTTT.

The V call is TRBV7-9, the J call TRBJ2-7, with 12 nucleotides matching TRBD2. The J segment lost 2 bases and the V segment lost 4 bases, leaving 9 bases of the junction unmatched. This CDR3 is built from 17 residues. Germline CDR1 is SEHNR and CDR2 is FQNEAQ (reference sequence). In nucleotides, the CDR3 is TGTGCCAGCAGCTCCAACCCACGACTAGCGGGAGCCTACGAGCAGTACTTC. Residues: CASSSNPRLAGAYEQYF.

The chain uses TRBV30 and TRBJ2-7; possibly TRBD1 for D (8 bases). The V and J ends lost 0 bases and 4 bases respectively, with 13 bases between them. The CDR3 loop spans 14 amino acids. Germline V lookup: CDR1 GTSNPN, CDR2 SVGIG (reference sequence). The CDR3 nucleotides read TGTGCCTGGAGTGTACAGGGGGGGCCTTACGAGCAGTACTTC. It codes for CAWSVQGGPYEQYF.

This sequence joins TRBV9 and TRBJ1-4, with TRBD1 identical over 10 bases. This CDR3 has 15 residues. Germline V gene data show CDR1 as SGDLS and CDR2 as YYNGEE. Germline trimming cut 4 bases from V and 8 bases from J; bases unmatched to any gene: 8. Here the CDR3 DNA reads TGTGCCAGCAGCCGTAACGGGGACAGGGGCGAAAAACTGTTTTTT. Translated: CASSRNGDRGEKLFF.

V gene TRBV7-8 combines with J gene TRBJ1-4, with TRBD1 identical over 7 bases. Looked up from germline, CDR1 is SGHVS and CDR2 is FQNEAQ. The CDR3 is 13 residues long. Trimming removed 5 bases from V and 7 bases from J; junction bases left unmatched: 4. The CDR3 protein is CASSRTGVEKLFF. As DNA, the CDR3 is TGTGCCAGCAGCCGTACAGGGGTTGAAAAACTGTTTTTT.

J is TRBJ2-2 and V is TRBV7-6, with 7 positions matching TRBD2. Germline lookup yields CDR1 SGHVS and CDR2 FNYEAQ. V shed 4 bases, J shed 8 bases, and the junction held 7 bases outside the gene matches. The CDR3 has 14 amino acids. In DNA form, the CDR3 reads TGTGCCAGCAGCTCCCTCGGCGGGGGAGGGGAGCTGTTTTTT. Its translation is CASSSLGGGGELFF.

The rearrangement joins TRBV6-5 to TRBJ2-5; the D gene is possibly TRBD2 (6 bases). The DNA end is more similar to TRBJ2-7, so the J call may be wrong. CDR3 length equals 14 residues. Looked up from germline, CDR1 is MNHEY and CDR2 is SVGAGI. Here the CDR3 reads CASSYSSPGDEQYF. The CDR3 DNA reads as TGTGCCAGCAGTTACTCGTCCCCGGGGGACGAGCAGTACTTC.